Listed here are 26 T cell receptor beta chains from one sample, sequenced in a study of blood T cell repertoires in COVID-19. The table came from immunoSEQ multiplex PCR; TCRdb's copy has only in-frame clones and leaves some out. This table holds 100,000 to 150,000 clones, almost 70% found once. Sequences were obtained from peripheral blood. These receptors came from a woman in her 70s with acute or convalescent COVID-19.

This sequence joins TRBV19 and TRBJ1-2; no definite D call. V was cut by 6 bases and J by 3 bases, with 14 bases left in between. Germline CDR1 LNHDA, CDR2 SQIVND (reference sequence). The CDR3 covers 14 residues. CDR3 protein: CASSVSGWDYGYTF. As DNA, the CDR3 is TGTGCCAGTAGCGTTTCGGGTTGGGACTATGGCTACACCTTC. The whole variable domain, remainder taken from reference TRBV19 and TRBJ1-2, is DGGITQSPKYLFRKEGQNVTLSCEQNLNHDAMYWYRQDPGQGLRLIYYSQIVNDFQKGDIAEGYSVSREKKESFPLTVTSAQKNPTAFYLCASSVSGWDYGYTFGSGTRLTVV.

This clone has just a few counts. The V gene is TRBV6-2 or TRBV6-3, the J gene TRBJ2-4, with 8 bases matching TRBD1. V gave up 5 bases and J gave up 6 bases; unmatched junction bases: 6. Germline CDR1 MNHEY, CDR2 SVGEGT. This CDR3 is 14 amino acids long. The CDR3 sequence is CASSRMDRVNIQYF. The CDR3 nucleotides read TGTGCCAGCAGTCGTATGGACAGGGTAAACATTCAGTACTTC.

This chain uses TRBV4-2 with TRBJ2-7; D is possibly TRBD2 (5 bases). CDR3 size: 17 residues. Trimming stripped 0 bases from V and 7 bases from J, with 22 bases between. The germline V gene encodes CDR1 LGHNA and CDR2 YNFKEQ. CDR3 DNA sequence: TGTGCCAGCAGCCAAGATCGGCGTACTAGAAAGACGGGGGAGCAGTACTTC. It translates to CASSQDRRTRKTGEQYF.

The chain uses TRBV5-4 and TRBJ2-1; no clear D. The CDR3 runs to 16 residues. CDR1 and CDR2 from the germline V gene are SGHNT and YYREEE (reference sequence). V was cut by 4 bases and J by 4 bases, with 18 bases left in between. The CDR3 DNA reads as TGTGCCAGCAGCCCTACGGCTGGCGGAGTTTACAATGAGCAGTTCTTC. It is translated as CASSPTAGGVYNEQFF.

V and J are TRBV5-4 and TRBJ2-1; D may be TRBD2 (6 bases). V was pared by 3 bases and J by 0 bases, with 10 bases between. The CDR3 runs to 15 residues. The germline gives CDR1 SGHNT, CDR2 YYREEE (reference sequence). The CDR3 protein is CASSSSVSSYNEQFF. CDR3 sequence (DNA): TGTGCCAGCAGCTCTAGCGTAAGCTCCTACAATGAGCAGTTCTTC.

The chain uses TRBV9 and TRBJ2-2; 7 nucleotides align to TRBD1. The CDR3 contains 15 residues. V was clipped by 4 bases and J by 1 base; unmatched bases: 4. CDR1 and CDR2 (germline): SGDLS, YYNGEE. As DNA, the CDR3 is TGTGCCAGCAGCAGACAGGGTCGGAACACCGGGGAGCTGTTTTTT. Protein sequence: CASSRQGRNTGELFF.

The chain combines TRBV14 with TRBJ1-2, with D maybe TRBD1 (6 bases). This CDR3 is built from 14 residues. Between the trimmed V and J ends, which lost 3 bases and 6 bases, there was a span of 14 bases. The germline CDR1 and CDR2 sequences are SGHDN and FVKESK. The CDR3 DNA reads TGTGCCAGCAGCCATTGGGGGCTAGCAGATGGCTACACCTTC. Translation gives CASSHWGLADGYTF.

V usage is TRBV7-3 and J usage is TRBJ2-7, with D possibly TRBD1 on 5 matching bases. V gave up 2 bases and J gave up 2 bases, with 13 bases separating them. CDR3 length: 15 residues. Looked up from germline, CDR1 is SGHTA and CDR2 is FQGTGA. The CDR3 spells CASSLGIGRAYEQYF. The CDR3 DNA sequence: TGTGCCAGCAGCTTAGGTATAGGCAGGGCCTACGAGCAGTACTTC.

The V and J genes are TRBV5-1 and TRBJ2-7; possibly TRBD2 for D (5 bases). The CDR3 has 16 amino acids. Trimming pared 0 bases from V and 0 bases from J, leaving 13 bases between. The germline V gene has CDR1 SGHRS and CDR2 YFSETQ. The DNA for the CDR3 is TGCGCCAGCAGCTTGGTTGGAGGCTTGAGCTCCTACGAGCAGTACTTC. Encoded protein: CASSLVGGLSSYEQYF. Full variable domain (remainder filled in from reference TRBV5-1 and TRBJ2-7): KAGVTQTPRYLIKTRGQQVTLSCSPISGHRSVSWYQQTPGQGLQFLFEYFSETQRNKGNFPGRFSGRQFSNSRSEMNVSTLELGDSALYLCASSLVGGLSSYEQYFGPGTRLTVT.

This clone showed up just once. The J gene is TRBJ1-3, the V gene TRBV13; D is ambiguous. This CDR3 contains 14 residues. Trimming took 0 bases from V and 2 from J, leaving 5 bases between them. Per the germline V gene, CDR1 is PRHDT and CDR2 is FYEKMQ (reference sequence). CDR3 sequence (DNA): TGTGCCAGCAGCTTAGGCGGAGCTGGAAACACCATATATTTT. Translation: CASSLGGAGNTIYF.

V gene TRBV19 combines with J gene TRBJ1-1; no firm D call. CDR3 length: 14 residues. CDR1 and CDR2 from the germline V gene are LNHDA and SQIVND (reference sequence). Trimming left V 3 bases short and J 5 bases short, with 13 bases between. As DNA, the CDR3 is TGTGCCAGTAGTATTTCGGCGGCGCGGACTGAAGCTTTCTTT. Amino acids: CASSISAARTEAFF.

V is TRBV19 and J is TRBJ1-5; D unclear. The CDR3 has 16 residues. Germline-derived CDR1 and CDR2 are LNHDA and SQIVND (reference sequence). V dropped 5 bases and J dropped 2 bases, with 16 bases sitting between them. The CDR3 spells CASSPLSDIGNQPQHF. CDR3 DNA sequence: TGTGCCAGTAGTCCCCTGAGTGATATAGGCAATCAGCCCCAGCATTTT.

The chain combines TRBV4-1 with TRBJ2-2; 7 bases line up with TRBD2. The V segment lost 1 base and the J segment 3 bases; nucleotides outside the gene matches: 2. Looked up from germline, CDR1 is MGHRA and CDR2 is YSYEKL. The CDR3 is 15 amino acids. In nucleotides, the CDR3 is TGCGCCAGCAGCCAAGGTGCGGGGGACACCGGGGAGCTGTTTTTT. Its translation: CASSQGAGDTGELFF.

This chain uses TRBV9 with TRBJ2-4; 12 positions agree with TRBD2. The V gene's germline CDR1 is SGDLS and CDR2 YYNGEE. V shed 4 bases, J shed 1 base, and the junction held 12 bases outside the gene matches. CDR3 length: 19 residues. CDR3 loop: CASSFLLRLAGDAKNIQYF. The CDR3 bases are TGTGCCAGCAGCTTTCTCCTAAGACTAGCGGGAGACGCCAAAAACATTCAGTACTTC. Supplemented by reference TRBV9 and TRBJ2-4, the full variable domain reads DSGVTQTPKHLITATGQRVTLRCSPRSGDLSVYWYQQSLDQGLQFLIQYYNGEERAKGNILERFSAQQFPDLHSELNLSSLELGDSALYFCASSFLLRLAGDAKNIQYFGAGTRLSVL.

Only a few counts were recorded for this clone. The chain is built from TRBV5-4 and TRBJ1-1; 8 positions agree with TRBD1. There are 14 residues in the CDR3. Germline V lookup: CDR1 SGHNT, CDR2 YYREEE (reference sequence). Losses at the gene ends were 0 bases for V and 4 bases for J; bases not matched to a gene: 2. CDR3 DNA sequence: TGTGCCAGCAGCTTGGGACAGGGGTTCACTGAAGCTTTCTTT. This gives the protein CASSLGQGFTEAFF.

This sequence joins TRBV30 and TRBJ2-7; D remains unclear. The germline V gene encodes CDR1 GTSNPN and CDR2 SVGIG (reference sequence). V was pared by 2 bases and J by 2 bases, with 13 bases between. The length of the CDR3 is 14 residues. CDR3 coding DNA: TGTGCCTGGAGTCTCGGTGGAGCCACCTACGAGCAGTACTTC. Translated: CAWSLGGATYEQYF.

This clone turned up a few times. The chain recombines TRBV6-2 or TRBV6-3 with TRBJ1-2; D call uncertain. The CDR3 is made up of 15 amino acids. The germline V and J ends were trimmed by 6 bases and 0 bases, with 14 bases remaining between them. CDR1 MNHEY and CDR2 SVGEGT come from the germline V gene. The CDR3 loop is CASSPNGVANYGYTF. CDR3 coding DNA: TGTGCCAGCAGCCCCAACGGAGTTGCTAACTATGGCTACACCTTC.

About this clone: The junction does not match germline at one end; this may be a read error. This chain joins TRBV7-2 and TRBJ2-5, with D perhaps being TRBD1 or TRBD2 (7 bases each). The CDR3 totals 16 residues. Germline lookup yields CDR1 SGHTA and CDR2 FQGNSA. The CDR3 loop is CASSLGGVAGQETQYF. The CDR3 DNA reads TGTGCCAGCAGTTTAGGGGGCGTAGCGGGTCAAGAGACCCAGTACTTC.

This chain uses TRBV29-1 with TRBJ2-5; D gene ambiguous. V was shortened by 7 bases and J by 0 bases, with 9 bases between the two germline ends. Germline-derived CDR1 and CDR2 are SQVTM and ANQGSEA. The CDR3 contains 12 residues. CDR3 protein: CSADGDQETQYF. The CDR3 DNA is TGCAGCGCCGATGGAGACCAAGAGACCCAGTACTTC.

This chain links TRBV30 with TRBJ2-4, with D unresolved. The CDR3 has 16 amino acids. The V and J ends lost 1 base and 0 bases respectively, with 13 bases between them. In germline, CDR1 is GTSNPN, CDR2 SVGIG (reference sequence). CDR3 bases: TGTGCCTGGAGTGGTGACTTCCGCGGAGCCAAAAACATTCAGTACTTC. Translated: CAWSGDFRGAKNIQYF.

The chain uses TRBV7-6 and TRBJ2-7; D might be TRBD2 (5 bases). Trimming took off 2 bases at V and 2 bases at J, with 13 bases between the two ends. There are 15 residues in the CDR3. From germline, CDR1 is SGHVS and CDR2 FNYEAQ. The CDR3 sequence is CASSLISGPAYEQYF. CDR3 sequence (DNA): TGTGCCAGCAGCTTAATAAGCGGCCCAGCCTACGAGCAGTACTTC.

V usage is TRBV25-1 and J usage is TRBJ2-4; 10 nucleotides line up with TRBD1. V trimming: 0 bases; J trimming: 7 bases; junction bases outside the gene matches: 6. This CDR3 is built from 16 residues. Germline CDR1 MGHDK, CDR2 SYGVNS. CDR3 in amino acids: CASSEYRGQGLNIQYF. For the CDR3, the DNA is TGTGCCAGCAGTGAATATAGGGGACAGGGGTTGAACATTCAGTACTTC.

This clone was seen a handful of times. This chain uses TRBV9 with TRBJ2-2, with D possibly matching TRBD2 (7 bases). The length of the CDR3 is 17 residues. V gave up 2 bases and J gave up 5 bases, with 19 bases separating them. Germline V gives CDR1 SGDLS, CDR2 YYNGEE. DNA of the CDR3: TGTGCCAGCAGCGTGAATAGTGCGGGGGCTGGGACCGGGGAGCTGTTTTTT. Its protein product is CASSVNSAGAGTGELFF. Full variable domain (outside the CDR3, taken from reference TRBV9 and TRBJ2-2): DSGVTQTPKHLITATGQRVTLRCSPRSGDLSVYWYQQSLDQGLQFLIQYYNGEERAKGNILERFSAQQFPDLHSELNLSSLELGDSALYFCASSVNSAGAGTGELFFGEGSRLTVL.

The rearrangement uses TRBV6-5 and TRBJ1-2; D remains ambiguous. CDR1 and CDR2 from the germline V gene are MNHEY and SVGAGI. The CDR3 sequence is 12 residues long. The CDR3 nucleotides read TGTGCTCTACTAAAAGATGGTCTGGGCTACACCTTC. Residues: CALLKDGLGYTF.

The chain has TRBV28 and TRBJ1-2; TRBD1 might be the D (6 bases). The CDR3 has 14 amino acids. Germline loops: CDR1 MDHEN, CDR2 SYDVKM. Trimming pared 5 bases from V and 2 bases from J, leaving 12 bases between. The chain's CDR3 is CASSPQQGNYGYTF. In DNA form, the CDR3 reads TGTGCCAGCAGTCCCCAACAGGGAAACTATGGCTACACCTTC.

V and J are TRBV28 and TRBJ2-5; 8 bases fit TRBD1. CDR1 is MDHEN, CDR2 SYDVKM, per germline. J gave up 3 bases and V 4 bases, and 10 bases lay outside the gene matches. CDR3 length: 16 amino acids. CDR3 amino acids: CASSSSRQGSKETQYF. The CDR3 DNA sequence: TGTGCCAGCAGTTCCTCGAGACAGGGGTCTAAAGAGACCCAGTACTTC.